Shown below are 29 T cell receptor beta chains from a single sample sequenced in a study of blood T cell repertoires in COVID-19. The repertoire was sequenced with immunoSEQ multiplex PCR; TCRdb's copy has only in-frame clones and lacks some. The sample includes 35,000 to 45,000 clones, roughly 84% of them seen just once. Source material: peripheral blood. All receptors derive from a woman over 75 with acute or convalescent COVID-19.

The chain employs TRBV30 and TRBJ1-4; D remains ambiguous. Germline CDR1 is GTSNPN and CDR2 is SVGIG (reference sequence). The CDR3 runs to 19 residues. The ends were cut back, 1 base at V and 0 bases at J, with 21 bases in the middle. The chain's CDR3 is CAWSDRGRRLSATNEKLFF. DNA for the CDR3: TGTGCCTGGAGTGATCGCGGCAGACGTCTGTCTGCAACTAATGAAAAACTGTTTTTT.

For this clone: Mismatch with germline at one junction end may stem from a read error. The rearrangement uses TRBV2 and TRBJ2-5, with 14 bases fitting TRBD2. The CDR3 sequence is 13 residues long. CDR1 is SNHLY and CDR2 is FYNNEI in the germline V gene. The DNA for the CDR3 is TGTGCCAGCAGGGGACTAGCGGGAGCCCCGACTCACTTC. This gives the protein CASRGLAGAPTHF.

The rearrangement uses TRBV10-3 and TRBJ1-1; 8 bases agree with TRBD1. Trimming removed 10 bases from V and 10 bases from J; junction bases left unmatched: 8. Looked up from germline, CDR1 is ENHRY and CDR2 is SYGVKD. The CDR3 has 11 amino acids. The CDR3 DNA reads as TGTGCCACTGGACAGGGAAATTCAGCTTTCTTT. Translated, it gives CATGQGNSAFF.

The genes are TRBV30 and TRBJ1-1; perhaps TRBD1 as D (5 bases). Trimming removed 4 bases at V and 5 bases at J, with 17 bases between. Germline CDR1 GTSNPN, CDR2 SVGIG (reference sequence). The CDR3 is 14 amino acids. The CDR3 DNA reads TGTGCCTGGACCTCCTTGGGCGGGGGGACTGAAGCTTTCTTT. Translation: CAWTSLGGGTEAFF.

The chain couples TRBV12-3 or TRBV12-4 to TRBJ2-7; perhaps TRBD2 as D (5 bases). The V end was cut by 5 bases, the J end by 7 bases, with 9 bases between. The CDR3 is made up of 11 amino acids. The CDR3 loop is CASSPEREQYF. The CDR3 DNA follows: TGTGCCAGCAGTCCGGAGCGGGAGCAGTACTTC.

The chain combines TRBV19 with TRBJ2-1, with D unresolved. V was pared by 6 bases and J by 6 bases, with 6 bases between. Germline assignment: CDR1 LNHDA and CDR2 SQIVND (reference sequence). The CDR3 length is 11 residues. CDR3 nucleotide sequence: TGTGCCAGTAGACCTAGCAATGAGCAGTTCTTC. Amino acids: CASRPSNEQFF.

This clone showed up just a few times. The rearrangement joins TRBV11-2 to TRBJ2-1, with 7 bases lining up with TRBD1. The germline V gene encodes CDR1 SGHAT and CDR2 FQNNGV. The CDR3 is made up of 12 amino acids. V shed 8 bases, J shed 4 bases, and the junction held 2 bases outside the gene matches. CDR3 sequence reads: CASGDSYNEQFF. CDR3 DNA sequence: TGTGCCAGCGGGGACAGTTACAATGAGCAGTTCTTC. The complete variable domain, with remaining parts taken from reference TRBV11-2 and TRBJ2-1, reads EAGVAQSPRYKIIEKRQSVAFWCNPISGHATLYWYQQILGQGPKLLIQFQNNGVVDDSQLPKDRFSAERLKGVDSTLKIQPAKLEDSAVYLCASGDSYNEQFFGPGTRLTVL.

The genes are TRBV4-2 and TRBJ2-1; 7 nucleotides agree with TRBD1. The CDR3 sequence is 16 residues long. Per the germline V gene, CDR1 is LGHNA and CDR2 is YNFKEQ. V was clipped by 0 bases and J by 4 bases; unmatched bases: 6. The CDR3, as DNA: TGTGCCAGCAGCCAAGATCGACAGGGAACTTACAATGAGCAGTTCTTC. This sequence encodes CASSQDRQGTYNEQFF.

The genes are TRBV20-1 and TRBJ1-1; D gene uncertain. The V end lost 6 bases, the J end lost 5 bases, and 10 bases lay between the germline ends. Germline-derived CDR1 and CDR2 are DFQATT and SNEGSKA (reference sequence). The CDR3 has 11 residues. CDR3 nucleotides: TGCAGTGCCCCGGGATATACTGAAGCTTTCTTT. Its translation: CSAPGYTEAFF.

The V gene is TRBV27, the J gene TRBJ1-5, with TRBD1 identical over 9 bases. The CDR3 totals 15 residues. Germline V lookup: CDR1 MNHEY, CDR2 SMNVEV (reference sequence). After removal of 3 bases from V and 6 bases from J, the junction contained 6 bases not matched to a gene. The CDR3 region has the DNA TGTGCCAGCAGTTTGGTCGGACAGGGGACTCAGCCCCAGCATTTT. It encodes CASSLVGQGTQPQHF.

CDR3 residues: CSARRVDTQYF. The CDR3, as DNA: TGCAGTGCTAGACGTGTAGATACGCAGTATTTT. The V and J genes are TRBV20-1 and TRBJ2-3, with D hard to call. This CDR3 has 11 residues. Deletions cut 2 bases from V and 5 bases from J, with 5 bases between. CDR1 is DFQATT and CDR2 is SNEGSKA in the germline V gene (reference sequence).

The chain is built from TRBV12-3 or TRBV12-4 and TRBJ2-7, with 9 bases matching TRBD2. J was trimmed by 8 bases and V by 2 bases; bases with no gene match: 4. There are 13 residues in the CDR3. The CDR3 DNA reads TGTGCCAGCAGTTTAAAGACTAGCGGTAAGCAGTACTTC. It translates to CASSLKTSGKQYF.

The chain carries TRBV13 and TRBJ2-3, with 12 bases fitting TRBD2. Unmatched junction bases numbered 11, after V lost 5 bases and J lost 5 bases. This CDR3 is built from 17 residues. The V gene's germline CDR1 is PRHDT and CDR2 FYEKMQ (reference sequence). The CDR3 bases are TGTGCCAGCAGCCTTTACCCTAGCGGGAGGGCGATAGATACGCAGTATTTT. Protein product: CASSLYPSGRAIDTQYF.

The CDR3 coding sequence is TGTGCCAGCTCACCCCAAGGCTCTTCGGGTGAAGCTTTCTTT. It yields the protein CASSPQGSSGEAFF. The rearrangement uses TRBV18 and TRBJ1-1, with unresolved D. The CDR3 loop spans 14 amino acids. Between the trimmed V and J ends, which lost 3 bases and 7 bases, there was a span of 15 bases. Germline lookup yields CDR1 KGHSH and CDR2 LQKENI.

The rearrangement uses TRBV5-1 and TRBJ1-2; D remains ambiguous. Germline CDR1 is SGHRS and CDR2 is YFSETQ. CDR3 length equals 14 residues. V dropped 0 bases and J dropped 4 bases, with 10 bases sitting between them. The CDR3 nucleotides read TGCGCCAGCAGCTTGGCGGCGGCGGGCTATGGCTACACCTTC. Protein product: CASSLAAAGYGYTF.

The chain has TRBV18 and TRBJ2-7, with 8 bases identical to TRBD2. J was trimmed by 6 bases and V by 3 bases; bases with no gene match: 7. Germline V gene lookup returns CDR1 KGHSH and CDR2 LQKENI. This CDR3 spans 14 amino acids. This CDR3 reads CASSPGSGSVEQYF. The CDR3 DNA follows: TGTGCCAGCTCACCTGGGAGCGGGAGCGTCGAGCAGTACTTC.

This clone was seen only once. The chain has TRBV7-2 and TRBJ1-5, with D perhaps TRBD1 (6 bases). This CDR3 has 17 residues. Trimming pared 1 base from V and 2 bases from J, leaving 15 bases between. Germline values: CDR1 SGHTA, CDR2 FQGNSA. The DNA of the CDR3 is TGTGCCAGCAGCTTAGACGGGGGCGGGGGGGGCAATCAGCCCCAGCATTTT. Its translation: CASSLDGGGGGNQPQHF.

The V and J genes are TRBV10-1 and TRBJ1-1; D is unclear. V dropped 0 bases and J dropped 8 bases, with 10 bases sitting between them. The CDR3 is made up of 13 amino acids. CDR1 is WNHNN, CDR2 SYGVQD, per germline (reference sequence). In DNA, the CDR3 is TGCGCCAGCAGTGAGTCGACATACAGCGAAGCTTTCTTT. Protein: CASSESTYSEAFF.

The CDR3 bases are TGCGCCAGCAGCCAAGAGGGGGGGGCGGTGAACACTGAAGCTTTCTTT. The encoded protein is CASSQEGGAVNTEAFF. The genes are TRBV4-1 and TRBJ1-1, with D maybe TRBD1 (6 bases). The germline V gene encodes CDR1 MGHRA and CDR2 YSYEKL. This CDR3 has 16 amino acids. V was trimmed by 0 bases and J by 0 bases, leaving 11 bases between them.

This clone was seen more than once but under ten times. The V gene is TRBV11-3, the J gene TRBJ2-7; 10 nucleotides line up with TRBD2. The trim removed 8 bases at V and 2 bases at J, leaving 9 bases unmatched. Germline assignment: CDR1 SGHNT and CDR2 YENEEA. There are 15 residues in the CDR3. The CDR3 nucleotides read TGTGCCAGCGCGTTTCGGACTAGCGGAGCCTACGAGCAGTACTTC. This sequence encodes CASAFRTSGAYEQYF.

The chain has TRBV7-2 and TRBJ2-7; D is unresolved. The V gene lost 5 bases and the J gene lost 7 bases, with 15 bases spanning the gap. The CDR3 covers 13 residues. Looked up from germline, CDR1 is SGHTA and CDR2 is FQGNSA. The CDR3 DNA is TGTGCCAGCAGCCCCGCCTCAAGCAGGGAGCAGTACTTC. This codes for CASSPASSREQYF.

The gene calls are TRBV7-2 and TRBJ2-1; 10 nucleotides agree with TRBD2. Unmatched junction bases numbered 7, after V lost 4 bases and J lost 7 bases. CDR3 length: 15 amino acids. Germline CDR1 SGHTA, CDR2 FQGNSA. The CDR3 here is CASSSLAGVGNEQFF. Here the CDR3 DNA reads TGTGCCAGCAGCTCCCTAGCGGGAGTGGGTAATGAGCAGTTCTTC.

The V gene is TRBV7-8, the J gene TRBJ2-7; 9 bases fit TRBD1. Germline CDR1 and CDR2: SGHVS and FQNEAQ. Trimming removed 3 bases from V and 4 bases from J; junction bases left unmatched: 7. The CDR3 length is 15 residues. DNA of the CDR3: TGTGCCAGCAGCTTCCGGGACAGGGTAAAGTACGAGCAGTACTTC. This encodes CASSFRDRVKYEQYF.

The rearrangement links TRBV5-6 to TRBJ1-1; 10 bases agree with TRBD1. The CDR3 is made up of 15 amino acids. The germline V gene has CDR1 SGHDT and CDR2 YYEEEE. The trim removed 3 bases at V and 5 bases at J, leaving 7 bases unmatched. CDR3 sequence reads: CASSSLTGGETEAFF. DNA of the CDR3: TGTGCCAGCAGCTCCCTGACAGGGGGCGAGACTGAAGCTTTCTTT. Full variable domain (remainder filled in from reference TRBV5-6 and TRBJ1-1): DAGVTQSPTHLIKTRGQQVTLRCSPKSGHDTVSWYQQALGQGPQFIFQYYEEEERQRGNFPDRFSGHQFPNYSSELNVNALLLGDSALYLCASSSLTGGETEAFFGQGTRLTVV.

The J gene is TRBJ2-3, the V gene TRBV7-2; 7 nucleotides align to TRBD2. This CDR3 region has 15 residues. Germline trimming cut 0 bases from V and 0 bases from J; bases unmatched to any gene: 0. Germline V gene sequence: CDR1 SGHTA, CDR2 FQGNSA. Here the CDR3 reads CASSLASGSTDTQYF. The CDR3 DNA reads TGTGCCAGCAGCTTAGCTAGCGGGAGCACAGATACGCAGTATTTT.

This chain links TRBV7-2 with TRBJ2-2; D is possibly TRBD2 (6 bases). Trimming stripped 5 bases from V and 7 bases from J, with 20 bases between. CDR3 length: 16 residues. Germline CDR1 and CDR2: SGHTA and FQGNSA. CDR3 coding DNA: TGTGCCAGCAGCCTACGACTAGGCTTGTTTGGCGGGGAGCTGTTTTTT. Translating it yields CASSLRLGLFGGELFF.

The J gene is TRBJ2-2, the V gene TRBV19; a possible D gene is TRBD1 (5 bases). CDR3 length: 15 residues. CDR1 is LNHDA and CDR2 is SQIVND in the germline V gene (reference sequence). V was shortened by 8 bases and J by 3 bases, with 16 bases between the two germline ends. The CDR3 DNA reads as TGTGCCAGTGGAAGACAGATAGAGTACACCGGGGAGCTGTTTTTT. It specifies CASGRQIEYTGELFF. Supplemented by reference TRBV19 and TRBJ2-2, the full variable domain reads DGGITQSPKYLFRKEGQNVTLSCEQNLNHDAMYWYRQDPGQGLRLIYYSQIVNDFQKGDIAEGYSVSREKKESFPLTVTSAQKNPTAFYLCASGRQIEYTGELFFGEGSRLTVL.

The chain joins TRBV2 to TRBJ1-5, with D unresolved. Germline V gene data show CDR1 as SNHLY and CDR2 as FYNNEI. This CDR3 is 13 amino acids long. V was clipped by 4 bases and J by 8 bases, with 12 bases between them. CDR3 coding DNA: TGTGCCAGCAGTGGTACAACCTTGGAGCCCCAGCATTTT. Translated, it gives CASSGTTLEPQHF.

Written as DNA, the CDR3 is TGTGCCAGCAGTACCGGGACTAGGGTTGAGCAGTACTTC. It specifies CASSTGTRVEQYF. The chain carries TRBV5-4 and TRBJ2-7, with TRBD2 matching over 8 bases. The germline gives CDR1 SGHNT, CDR2 YYREEE (reference sequence). V lost 5 bases and J lost 7; bases outside the gene matches: 8. The CDR3 length is 13 residues.